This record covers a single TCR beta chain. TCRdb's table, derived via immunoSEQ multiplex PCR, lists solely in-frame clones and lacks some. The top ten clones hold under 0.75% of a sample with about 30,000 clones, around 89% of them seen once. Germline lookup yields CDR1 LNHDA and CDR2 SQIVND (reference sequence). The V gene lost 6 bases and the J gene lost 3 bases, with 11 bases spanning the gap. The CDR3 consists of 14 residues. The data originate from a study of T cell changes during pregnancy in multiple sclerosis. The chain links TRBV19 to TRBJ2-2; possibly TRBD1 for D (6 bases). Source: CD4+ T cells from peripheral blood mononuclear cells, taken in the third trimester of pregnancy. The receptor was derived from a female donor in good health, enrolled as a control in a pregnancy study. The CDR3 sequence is CASRGHSYTGELFF. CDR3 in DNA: TGTGCCAGTAGGGGACACAGTTACACCGGGGAGCTGTTTTTT.